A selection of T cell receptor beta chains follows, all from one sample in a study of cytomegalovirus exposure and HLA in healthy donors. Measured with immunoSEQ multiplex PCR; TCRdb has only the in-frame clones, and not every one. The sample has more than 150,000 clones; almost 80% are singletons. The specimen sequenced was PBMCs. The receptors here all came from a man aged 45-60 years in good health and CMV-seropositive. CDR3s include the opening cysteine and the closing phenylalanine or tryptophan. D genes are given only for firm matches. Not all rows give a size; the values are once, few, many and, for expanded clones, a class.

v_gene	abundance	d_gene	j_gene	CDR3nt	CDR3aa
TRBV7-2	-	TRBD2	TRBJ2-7	TGTGCCAGCAGCTTAGCGGGCGCGGGGGGCCTCGGGGAGCAGTACTTC	CASSLAGAGGLGEQYF
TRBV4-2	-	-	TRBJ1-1	TGTGCCAGCAGCCAAGAGGCCGGGGGGGGGCCGGTGACTGAAGCTTTCTTT	CASSQEAGGGPVTEAFF
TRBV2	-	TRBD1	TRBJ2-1	TGTGCCAGCAGTCCGGTCGGGACAGGGAAGTGGAATGAGCAGTTCTTC	CASSPVGTGKWNEQFF
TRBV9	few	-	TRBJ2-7	TGTGCCAGCAGCGAAAAACCGGGACATCGATCCTACGAGCAGTACTTC	CASSEKPGHRSYEQYF
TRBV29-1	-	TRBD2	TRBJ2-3	TGCAGCGTTGAGCGGGGGGGCACAGATACGCAGTATTTT	CSVERGGTDTQYF
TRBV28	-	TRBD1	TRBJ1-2	TGTGCCAGCAGTTCGCGGACAGGCTATGGCTACACCTTC	CASSSRTGYGYTF
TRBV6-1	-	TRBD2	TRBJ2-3	TGTGCCAGCAGTGAAGGAGGGAGGGGTACGCAGTATTTT	CASSEGGRGTQYF
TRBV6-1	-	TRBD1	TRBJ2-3	TGTGCCAGCAGTGTCGCGGACAGGAGTAGCACAGATACGCAGTATTTT	CASSVADRSSTDTQYF
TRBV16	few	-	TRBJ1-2	TGTGCCAGCAGCCGACGCCCGACAGGCTTTGACTATGGCTACACCTTC	CASSRRPTGFDYGYTF
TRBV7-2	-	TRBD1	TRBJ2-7	TGTGCCAGCAGCGCCGGGACAGGGGTTAGAGAGCAGTACTTC	CASSAGTGVREQYF
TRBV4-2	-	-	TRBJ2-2	TGTGCCAGCAGCCAACAGGAGGGAGTCACCGGGGAGCTGTTTTTT	CASSQQEGVTGELFF
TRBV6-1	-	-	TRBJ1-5	TGTGCCAGCAGTGAAGTCGGGCAGGGGTTGGGTCAGCCCCAGCATTTT	CASSEVGQGLGQPQHF
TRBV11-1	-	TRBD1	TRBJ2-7	TGTGCCAGCAGCTTAGGACAGGGTGTATACGAGCAGTACTTC	CASSLGQGVYEQYF
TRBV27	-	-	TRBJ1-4	TGTGCCAGCAGTCCTGGCCTCACAGCAACTAATGAAAAACTGTTTTTT	CASSPGLTATNEKLFF
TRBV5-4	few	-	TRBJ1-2	TGTGCCAGCAGCTTGGTTGACTCCGGCCCCGGCTACACCTTC	CASSLVDSGPGYTF
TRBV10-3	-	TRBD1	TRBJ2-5	TGTGCCATCAGTGCCCCTCGACAGGGGGCGGGAGAGACCCAGTACTTC	CAISAPRQGAGETQYF
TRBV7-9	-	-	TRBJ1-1	TGTGCCAGCAGCCAGAGGACTGAGAACACTGAAGCTTTCTTT	CASSQRTENTEAFF
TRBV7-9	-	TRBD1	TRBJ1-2	TGTGCCGGAGCCGGGACAGGGGCCCGGGGGGTCTATGGCTACACCTTC	CAGAGTGARGVYGYTF
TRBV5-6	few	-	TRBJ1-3	TGTGCCAGCAGCATAGGCAGGGCTGGAAACACCATATATTTT	CASSIGRAGNTIYF
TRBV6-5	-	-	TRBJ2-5	TGTGCCAGCACCTACAGTGGTTCGCCCCAAGAGACCCAGTACTTC	CASTYSGSPQETQYF
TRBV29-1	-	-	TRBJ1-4	TGCAGCGCAGGCTACGGGGGAGAAAAACTGTTTTTT	CSAGYGGEKLFF